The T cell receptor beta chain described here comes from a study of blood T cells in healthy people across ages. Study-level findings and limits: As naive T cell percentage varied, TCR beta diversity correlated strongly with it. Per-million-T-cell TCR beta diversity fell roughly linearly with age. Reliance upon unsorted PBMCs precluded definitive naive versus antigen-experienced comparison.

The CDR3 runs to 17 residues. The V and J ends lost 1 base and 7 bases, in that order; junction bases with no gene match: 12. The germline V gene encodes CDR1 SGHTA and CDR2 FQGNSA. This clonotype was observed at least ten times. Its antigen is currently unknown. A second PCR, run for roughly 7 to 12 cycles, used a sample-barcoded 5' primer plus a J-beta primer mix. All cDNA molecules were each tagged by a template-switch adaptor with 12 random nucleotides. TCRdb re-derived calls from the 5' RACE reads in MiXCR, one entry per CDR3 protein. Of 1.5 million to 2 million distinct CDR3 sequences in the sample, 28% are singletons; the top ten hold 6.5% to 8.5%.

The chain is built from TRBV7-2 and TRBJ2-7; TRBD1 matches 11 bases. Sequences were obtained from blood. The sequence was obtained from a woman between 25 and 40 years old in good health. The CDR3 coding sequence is TGTGCCAGCAGCTTAGAGAAATACGGACAGGGGGCTCGAGAGCAGTACTTC. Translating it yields CASSLEKYGQGAREQYF.